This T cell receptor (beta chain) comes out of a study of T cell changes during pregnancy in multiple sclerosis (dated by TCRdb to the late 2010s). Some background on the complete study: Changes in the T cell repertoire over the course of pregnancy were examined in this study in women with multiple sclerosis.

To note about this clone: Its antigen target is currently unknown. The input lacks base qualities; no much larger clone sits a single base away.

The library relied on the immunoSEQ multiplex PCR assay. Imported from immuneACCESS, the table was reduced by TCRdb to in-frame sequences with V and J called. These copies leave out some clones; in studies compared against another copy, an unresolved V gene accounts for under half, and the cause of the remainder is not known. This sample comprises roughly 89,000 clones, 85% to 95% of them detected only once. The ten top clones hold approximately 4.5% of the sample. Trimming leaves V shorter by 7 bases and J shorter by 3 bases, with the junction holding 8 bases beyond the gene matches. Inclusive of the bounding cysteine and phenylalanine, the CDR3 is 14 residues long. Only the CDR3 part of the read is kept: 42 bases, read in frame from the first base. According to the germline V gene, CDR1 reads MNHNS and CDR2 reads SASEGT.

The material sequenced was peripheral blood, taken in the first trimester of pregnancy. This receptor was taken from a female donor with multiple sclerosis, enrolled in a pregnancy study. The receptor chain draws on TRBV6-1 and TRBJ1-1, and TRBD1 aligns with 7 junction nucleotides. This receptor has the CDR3 CASNYRGVDTEAFF. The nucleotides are TGTGCCAGCAATTACAGGGGAGTCGACACTGAAGCTTTCTTT.